The 12 T cell receptor beta chains below were found in one sample sequenced in a study of blood T cell repertoires in COVID-19. The assay was immunoSEQ multiplex PCR, and TCRdb's table has in-frame clones only and misses some. The sample holds some 73,000 clones, about 93% seen once. Sequenced sample: peripheral blood. The receptors shown here come from a human donor in a cohort sampled during active COVID-19.

The chain combines TRBV7-9 with TRBJ1-2; 10 nucleotides match TRBD1. From germline, CDR1 is SEHNR and CDR2 FQNEAQ (reference sequence). The ends lost 4 bases at V and 8 bases at J; junction bases unmatched: 10. The CDR3 runs 15 residues. The DNA of the CDR3 is TGTGCCAGCAGCTCCCCGGGACAGGGGACGAGGGGCTACACCTTC. It specifies CASSSPGQGTRGYTF.

This clone occurred a few times. The V gene is TRBV3-1 (or the pseudogene TRBV3-2), the J gene TRBJ1-5; maybe TRBD1 (6 bases). This CDR3 contains 14 residues. CDR1 and CDR2 (germline): LGHDT, YNNKEL (reference sequence). V lost 6 bases, J lost 4 bases, and 13 bases lay in between. The CDR3 is CASRMTGVNQPQHF. In nucleotides, the CDR3 is TGTGCCAGCAGGATGACAGGAGTTAATCAGCCCCAGCATTTT.

V usage is TRBV5-4 and J usage is TRBJ2-5; D may be TRBD2 (6 bases). Germline V lookup: CDR1 SGHNT, CDR2 YYREEE (reference sequence). The CDR3 has 16 residues. Trimming left V 6 bases short and J 1 base short, with 19 bases between. CDR3 nucleotides: TGTGCCAGCACTTCGGAGGCGGGGAACTTCCAAGAGACCCAGTACTTC. Its translation: CASTSEAGNFQETQYF. Looking up the rest from reference TRBV5-4 and TRBJ2-5 gives the full variable domain: ETGVTQSPTHLIKTRGQQVTLRCSSQSGHNTVSWYQQALGQGPQFIFQYYREEENGRGNFPPRFSGLQFPNYSSELNVNALELDDSALYLCASTSEAGNFQETQYFGPGTRLLVL.

The rearrangement uses TRBV11-2 and TRBJ1-3, with D possibly matching TRBD1 (6 bases). V was pared by 3 bases and J by 0 bases, with 15 bases between. The CDR3 consists of 17 residues. Germline V gives CDR1 SGHAT, CDR2 FQNNGV. CDR3 nucleotides: TGTGCCAGCAGCTTCCCCTTACAGGGAAGCTCTGGAAACACCATATATTTT. Translation: CASSFPLQGSSGNTIYF.

In nucleotides, the CDR3 is TGTGCCAGTAGTATTACCGGGACCGATGGAGCGGGGCCCCAGCATTTT. Protein sequence: CASSITGTDGAGPQHF. V is TRBV19 and J is TRBJ1-5; the D gene is possibly TRBD1 (5 bases). The CDR3 runs 16 residues. V lost 3 bases and J lost 9, with 21 bases in between. Germline CDR1 is LNHDA and CDR2 is SQIVND (reference sequence).

This chain uses TRBV4-3 with TRBJ1-3; D is possibly TRBD1 (6 bases). The CDR3 is made up of 16 amino acids. CDR1 LGHNA and CDR2 YSLEER come from the germline V gene. The V gene lost 2 bases and the J gene lost 0 bases, with 11 bases spanning the gap. The CDR3 DNA sequence: TGCGCCAGCAGCCAAATCTCAGGGGCCTCTGGAAACACCATATATTTT. It yields the protein CASSQISGASGNTIYF.

This clone was recorded once. The chain carries TRBV5-1 and TRBJ2-1; no firm D call. CDR3 length: 13 residues. Germline V gene sequence: CDR1 SGHRS, CDR2 YFSETQ. V lost 0 bases to trimming and J lost 7 bases, with 8 bases between them. In DNA form, the CDR3 reads TGCGCCAGCAGCTTGGACAACGGGAATGAGCAGTTCTTC. It codes for CASSLDNGNEQFF.

CDR3 region: CATGRGQGNYEQYF. CDR3 sequence (DNA): TGTGCCACGGGCCGCGGACAGGGAAACTACGAGCAGTACTTC. The genes are TRBV10-3 and TRBJ2-7; TRBD1 matches 8 bases. Germline V gene sequence: CDR1 ENHRY, CDR2 SYGVKD. This CDR3 spans 14 amino acids. The junction had 11 bases not matched to a gene; V was cut back by 10 bases and J by 3 bases.

This chain connects TRBV19 to TRBJ1-2, with 8 bases fitting TRBD1. Per germline, CDR1 LNHDA and CDR2 SQIVND (reference sequence). The CDR3 sequence is 16 residues long. The V segment lost 0 bases and the J segment 6 bases; nucleotides outside the gene matches: 9. CDR3: CASSIDTQGEIDGYTF. CDR3 coding DNA: TGTGCCAGTAGTATAGATACACAGGGGGAAATTGATGGCTACACCTTC.

The chain uses TRBV28 and TRBJ1-1; D is perhaps TRBD1 (6 bases). The CDR3 extends over 12 amino acids. V lost 2 bases and J lost 10, with 11 bases in between. The germline CDR1 and CDR2 sequences are MDHEN and SYDVKM. CDR3 residues: CASSLLRDIAFF. The CDR3 nucleotides are TGTGCCAGCAGTTTACTACGGGACATAGCTTTCTTT.

The rearrangement links TRBV27 to TRBJ1-2, with 7 bases aligning to TRBD1. V shed 4 bases, J shed 6 bases, and the junction held 8 bases outside the gene matches. Germline values: CDR1 MNHEY, CDR2 SMNVEV (reference sequence). This CDR3 has 14 residues. The CDR3 DNA reads TGTGCCAGCAGTTCCTCCACAGGGGTTGATGGCTACACCTTC. Its translation: CASSSSTGVDGYTF.

The rearrangement uses TRBV27 and TRBJ2-3, with D perhaps matching TRBD1 (5 bases). Trimming left V 2 bases short and J 0 bases short, with 12 bases between. Germline CDR1 MNHEY, CDR2 SMNVEV (reference sequence). This CDR3 spans 16 amino acids. The CDR3 nucleotides read TGTGCCAGCAGTTTAAGGGGTAGACCTAGCACAGATACGCAGTATTTT. Protein: CASSLRGRPSTDTQYF.